The sequence of this T cell receptor (beta chain) was determined in a study of blood T cell repertoires in COVID-19. Study summary: The study drew acute and convalescent COVID-19 samples from the United States, Italy and Spain. Sources were T cells, B-cell-depleted T cells, or PBMCs; the material itself was cDNA or gDNA.

The CDR3 extends over 13 amino acids. Looked up from germline, CDR1 is SGDLS and CDR2 is YYNGEE. The junction had 6 bases not matched to a gene; V was cut back by 4 bases and J by 7 bases. Per the authors' pipeline: By means of reference gene primer amplification, nucleated cell counts were estimated. Assay: immunoSEQ multiplex PCR; the TCRdb copy retains only in-frame clones and omits some. The V and J calls and clone size come from that table; D and trimming were worked out from the DNA. The sample lists around 220,000 clones, roughly 80% occurring once. This clone appeared once. This chain uses TRBV9 with TRBJ2-7; the match to TRBD2 covers 9 bases. The sample taken for sequencing was peripheral blood. The TCR comes from a human donor in a cohort sampled during active COVID-19. The CDR3 reads CASSPSGMGEQYF. DNA for the CDR3: TGTGCCAGCAGCCCTAGCGGGATGGGTGAGCAGTACTTC.